These 14 T cell receptor beta chains originate from one sample sequenced in a study of blood T cell repertoires in COVID-19. Data came from immunoSEQ multiplex PCR; TCRdb stores just in-frame clones and leaves some out. The data show some 370,000 clones, with around 89% seen just once and 5% to 8.5% held by the top ten. Sequencing used peripheral blood. These receptors were obtained from a man younger than 35 with active or convalescent COVID-19.

The rearrangement joins TRBV7-8 to TRBJ2-7, with TRBD1 as a possible D gene (6 bases). CDR3 size: 15 residues. Germline V gene sequence: CDR1 SGHVS, CDR2 FQNEAQ. V lost 0 bases, J lost 5 bases, and 14 bases lay in between. Here the CDR3 DNA reads TGTGCCAGCAGCTTAGCGCGTCAGGGGAGCCACGAGCAGTACTTC. It translates to CASSLARQGSHEQYF.

The rearrangement joins TRBV19 to TRBJ1-2; D is unresolved. This CDR3 comprises 13 residues. From germline, CDR1 is LNHDA and CDR2 SQIVND (reference sequence). With 10 bases removed from V and 4 bases from J, the gap between germline ends came to 16 bases. The CDR3, as DNA: TGTGCCACTGGACCACATGGACTCTATGGCTACACCTTC. It is translated as CATGPHGLYGYTF.

This clone was recorded a few times. The V call is TRBV9, the J call TRBJ2-7; TRBD1 aligns across 10 bases. Germline-derived CDR1 and CDR2 are SGDLS and YYNGEE. Unmatched junction bases numbered 14, after V lost 3 bases and J lost 2 bases. This CDR3 contains 18 residues. The CDR3 sequence: CASSARPGTGVATYEQYF. The CDR3 DNA reads as TGTGCCAGCAGCGCCCGTCCCGGGACAGGGGTGGCCACCTACGAGCAGTACTTC.

This chain uses TRBV5-5 with TRBJ1-1, with 7 bases matching TRBD1. CDR3 size: 14 residues. J gave up 4 bases and V 2 bases, and 5 bases lay outside the gene matches. From germline, CDR1 is SGHKS and CDR2 YYEKEE (reference sequence). This chain's CDR3 is CASSFLGTVTEAFF. The CDR3 bases are TGTGCCAGCAGCTTCCTCGGGACAGTCACTGAAGCTTTCTTT.

The chain links TRBV18 to TRBJ1-5; the D is unclear. V gave up 1 base and J gave up 3 bases, with 13 bases separating them. Germline CDR1 is KGHSH and CDR2 is LQKENI. This CDR3 is 16 amino acids long. The CDR3 sequence is CASSPQEVLPNQPQHF. CDR3 nucleotide sequence: TGTGCCAGCTCACCACAGGAGGTCCTTCCCAATCAGCCCCAGCATTTT. Drawing the rest from reference TRBV18 and TRBJ1-5, the complete variable domain is NAGVMQNPRHLVRRRGQEARLRCSPMKGHSHVYWYRQLPEEGLKFMVYLQKENIIDESGMPKERFSAEFPKEGPSILRIQQVVRGDSAAYFCASSPQEVLPNQPQHFGDGTRLSIL.

This chain links TRBV4-2 with TRBJ1-2; 7 nucleotides match TRBD1. V dropped 1 base and J dropped 6; count of bases not matched to a gene: 5. The CDR3 extends over 14 amino acids. Germline assignment: CDR1 LGHNA and CDR2 YNFKEQ. This CDR3 is CASSQVEGGDGYTF. Here the CDR3 DNA reads TGTGCCAGCAGCCAAGTTGAAGGGGGCGATGGCTACACCTTC.

The chain uses TRBV9 and TRBJ2-7; TRBD1 agrees at 7 bases. Unmatched junction bases numbered 10, after V lost 3 bases and J lost 4 bases. Per germline, CDR1 SGDLS and CDR2 YYNGEE. The CDR3 is 15 amino acids. The CDR3 coding sequence is TGTGCCAGCAGCGCCCCCGGCCAGGGGGAGTACGAGCAGTACTTC. Protein product: CASSAPGQGEYEQYF. Using reference TRBV9 and TRBJ2-7 for the parts outside the CDR3, the full variable domain is DSGVTQTPKHLITATGQRVTLRCSPRSGDLSVYWYQQSLDQGLQFLIQYYNGEERAKGNILERFSAQQFPDLHSELNLSSLELGDSALYFCASSAPGQGEYEQYFGPGTRLTVT.

The chain joins TRBV6-1 to TRBJ2-7; TRBD1 aligns across 9 bases. Germline V gene lookup returns CDR1 MNHNS and CDR2 SASEGT. This CDR3 has 16 residues. Trimming cost V 1 base and J 1 base; bases outside gene matches: 5. CDR3 loop: CASSEGYRGLSYEQYF. DNA for the CDR3: TGTGCCAGCAGTGAAGGGTACAGGGGGCTTTCCTACGAGCAGTACTTC.

The chain couples TRBV7-9 to TRBJ2-5, with D perhaps matching TRBD1 (6 bases). Per germline, CDR1 SEHNR and CDR2 FQNEAQ (reference sequence). V was cut by 1 base and J by 5 bases, with 14 bases left in between. This CDR3 comprises 15 residues. The CDR3 reads CASSLGRGPRETQYF. The DNA of the CDR3 is TGTGCCAGCAGCTTAGGCAGGGGCCCACGGGAGACCCAGTACTTC.

This chain links TRBV5-6 with TRBJ1-2; 7 nucleotides align to TRBD1. The CDR3 length is 13 residues. CDR1 is SGHDT and CDR2 is YYEEEE in the germline V gene. J was trimmed by 5 bases and V by 3 bases; bases with no gene match: 4. The CDR3, as DNA: TGTGCCAGCAGCTCCAGGGGGAGTTATGGCTACACCTTC. It is translated as CASSSRGSYGYTF.

The chain recombines TRBV19 with TRBJ2-3; D might be TRBD1 (5 bases). V gave up 5 bases and J gave up 8 bases, with 11 bases separating them. This CDR3 has 12 amino acids. Looked up from germline, CDR1 is LNHDA and CDR2 is SQIVND (reference sequence). The CDR3 region has the DNA TGTGCCAGTAGTTCAGTGCAGGGTACGCAGTATTTT. Amino acids: CASSSVQGTQYF.

J is TRBJ1-3 and V is TRBV11-2; D perhaps matches TRBD1 (6 bases). V lost 3 bases and J 8 bases, leaving 14 bases between the germline ends. The CDR3 covers 14 residues. Germline values: CDR1 SGHAT, CDR2 FQNNGV. CDR3 in amino acids: CASSLGGQPDTIYF. As DNA, the CDR3 is TGTGCCAGCAGCTTGGGGGGGCAGCCAGACACCATATATTTT.

The chain joins TRBV25-1 to TRBJ2-1, with D unclear. Germline CDR1 MGHDK, CDR2 SYGVNS. Deletions cut 2 bases from V and 7 bases from J, with 12 bases between. CDR3 size: 14 residues. The chain's CDR3 is CASSEQRLSNEQFF. The CDR3 DNA reads TGTGCCAGCAGTGAACAGCGATTAAGTAATGAGCAGTTCTTC.

V usage is TRBV28 and J usage is TRBJ1-1; D is uncertain. With 2 bases removed from V and 5 bases from J, the gap between germline ends came to 9 bases. The CDR3 is 13 residues long. Germline V CDR1 and CDR2: MDHEN, SYDVKM. CDR3 sequence reads: CASSLVFQTEAFF. CDR3 in DNA: TGTGCCAGCAGTTTAGTTTTCCAGACTGAAGCTTTCTTT.